The 17 T cell receptor beta chains reported below all come from one sample, sequenced in a study of beta chain features in type 1 diabetes. All of the isolated RNA was reverse transcribed, so expressed TCRB transcripts were sequenced. Clones were sequenced by immunoSEQ multiplex PCR, and TCRdb holds only the in-frame ones, with some missing. The repertoire holds tens of thousands of clones, with over 50% as singletons. The sequencing input was Tregs from blood. The receptor source for this set is a woman between 18 and 30 years old in good health.

The CDR3 reads CSVEGGTFQETQYF. In DNA form, the CDR3 reads TGCAGCGTTGAAGGGGGGACATTTCAAGAGACCCAGTACTTC. The chain carries TRBV29-1 and TRBJ2-5, with TRBD1 as a possible D gene (6 bases). Trimming took 1 base from V and 2 from J, leaving 11 bases between them. Germline V gene lookup returns CDR1 SQVTM and CDR2 ANQGSEA. This CDR3 is built from 14 residues.

This clone was detected only a few times. This chain links TRBV5-1 with TRBJ2-5, with 9 bases lining up with TRBD1. V was clipped by 7 bases and J by 4 bases; unmatched bases: 8. Germline loops: CDR1 SGHRS, CDR2 YFSETQ. The CDR3 extends over 14 amino acids. CDR3 in amino acids: CASASGTGLETQYF. The CDR3 nucleotides read TGCGCCAGCGCCTCCGGGACAGGGTTAGAGACCCAGTACTTC.

This chain connects TRBV30 to TRBJ1-5, with D tentatively TRBD1 (5 bases). Germline CDR1 reads GTSNPN; CDR2 reads SVGIG (reference sequence). The CDR3 has 15 residues. The V end was cut by 1 base, the J end by 2 bases, with 12 bases between. The CDR3 reads CAWSGGAAGNQPQHF. DNA for the CDR3: TGTGCCTGGAGTGGTGGGGCAGCAGGCAATCAGCCCCAGCATTTT.

A few counts support this clone. The chain has TRBV5-1 and TRBJ2-1; TRBD2 is a possible D gene (5 bases). There are 13 residues in the CDR3. The germline V and J ends were trimmed by 0 bases and 6 bases, with 7 bases remaining between them. The germline gives CDR1 SGHRS, CDR2 YFSETQ. The CDR3 region is CASSLGGLNEQFF. As DNA, the CDR3 is TGCGCCAGCAGCTTGGGCGGACTCAATGAGCAGTTCTTC.

This chain links TRBV7-9 with TRBJ2-5; TRBD2 matches 12 bases. The CDR3 is 17 amino acids. The V segment lost 4 bases and the J segment 2 bases; nucleotides outside the gene matches: 8. Per germline, CDR1 SEHNR and CDR2 FQNEAQ (reference sequence). The CDR3 nucleotides read TGTGCCAGCAGCTCGAAACTAGCGGGGGGTTCACAAGAGACCCAGTACTTC. Protein: CASSSKLAGGSQETQYF.

This clone was observed once. CDR3 amino acids: CASSAPGTVDEKLFF. CDR3 DNA: TGTGCCAGCAGCGCCCCCGGGACAGTGGATGAAAAACTGTTTTTT. The chain has TRBV9 and TRBJ1-4, with 7 positions matching TRBD1. V was clipped by 3 bases and J by 6 bases; unmatched bases: 8. Germline V gene sequence: CDR1 SGDLS, CDR2 YYNGEE. This CDR3 has 15 amino acids.

This chain uses TRBV27 with TRBJ2-7, with D uncertain. There are 17 residues in the CDR3. Germline CDR1 is MNHEY and CDR2 is SMNVEV (reference sequence). Trimming removed 5 bases at V and 0 bases at J, with 20 bases between. CDR3 coding DNA: TGTGCCAGCAGTCCGCCCCCACTGGCGGCACGCTCCTACGAGCAGTACTTC. This codes for CASSPPPLAARSYEQYF.

On this clone: Distinct nucleotide sequences in the sample also encode this CDR3. The rearrangement joins TRBV30 to TRBJ2-5; D remains ambiguous. With 3 bases removed from V and 4 bases from J, the gap between germline ends came to 6 bases. The CDR3 covers 11 residues. Germline V lookup: CDR1 GTSNPN, CDR2 SVGIG (reference sequence). The CDR3 reads CAWSLRETQYF. CDR3 DNA: TGTGCCTGGAGCCTCCGAGAGACCCAGTACTTC.

This clone was seen a few times. This chain links TRBV19 with TRBJ1-5; D is ambiguous. The CDR3 is 15 residues long. Trimming removed 8 bases from V and 0 bases from J, with 14 bases in between. CDR1 and CDR2 (germline): LNHDA, SQIVND (reference sequence). The CDR3 DNA sequence: TGTGCCAGTTCTTTCGTACAGACTAGCAATCAGCCCCAGCATTTT. Its protein is CASSFVQTSNQPQHF.

This clone has a handful of counts. This chain joins TRBV10-1 and TRBJ2-3, with D perhaps TRBD1 (5 bases). The germline gives CDR1 WNHNN, CDR2 SYGVQD (reference sequence). The CDR3 is 13 residues long. V lost 3 bases to trimming and J lost 1 base, with 5 bases between them. CDR3 in DNA: TGCGCCAGCAGTGACAGGGGCACAGATACGCAGTATTTT. Translating gives CASSDRGTDTQYF.

Points on this clone: The same CDR3 arises from other DNA sequences in this sample as well. This rearrangement joins TRBV7-2 to TRBJ1-1, with D tentatively TRBD1 (5 bases). The CDR3 has 15 residues. Deletions cut 0 bases from V and 1 base from J, with 9 bases between. In germline, CDR1 is SGHTA, CDR2 FQGNSA. The CDR3 is CASSLAPGGNTEAFF. In DNA, the CDR3 is TGTGCCAGCAGCTTAGCACCCGGGGGGAACACTGAAGCTTTCTTT.

This rearrangement joins TRBV19 to TRBJ1-3; D unresolved. The CDR3 runs to 15 residues. CDR1 is LNHDA and CDR2 is SQIVND in the germline V gene (reference sequence). V gave up 7 bases and J gave up 0 bases, with 13 bases separating them. The CDR3 protein is CASNSQGSSGNTIYF. The CDR3 region has the DNA TGTGCCAGTAACAGCCAAGGGAGCTCTGGAAACACCATATATTTT.

There are a few counts of this clone. The rearrangement joins TRBV5-1 to TRBJ2-1; a weak D match, TRBD1 (8 bases). CDR1 is SGHRS, CDR2 YFSETQ, per germline. CDR3 length equals 16 residues. Trimming removed 4 bases at V and 6 bases at J, with 20 bases between. CDR3 sequence (DNA): TGCGCCAGCAGCCCGGGAGGACAGGGCGTCGTCAATGAGCAGTTCTTC. It codes for CASSPGGQGVVNEQFF.

This chain joins TRBV19 and TRBJ1-1, with 11 bases identical to TRBD1. The J segment lost 6 bases and the V segment lost 1 base, leaving 4 bases of the junction unmatched. The CDR3 consists of 15 residues. CDR1 is LNHDA and CDR2 is SQIVND in the germline V gene (reference sequence). The CDR3: CASSIARTGGSEAFF. CDR3 coding DNA: TGTGCCAGTAGTATAGCGCGGACAGGGGGCTCTGAAGCTTTCTTT.

J is TRBJ2-1 and V is TRBV27, with 11 bases identical to TRBD2. The CDR3 is 17 residues long. V was clipped by 2 bases and J by 9 bases; unmatched bases: 12. CDR1 is MNHEY and CDR2 is SMNVEV in the germline V gene (reference sequence). CDR3 in amino acids: CASSLLSSGGARGEQFF. The CDR3 DNA follows: TGTGCCAGCAGTTTACTGAGTAGCGGGGGGGCAAGGGGTGAGCAGTTCTTC.

The rearrangement uses TRBV29-1 and TRBJ1-1, with D maybe TRBD1 (5 bases). Per germline, CDR1 SQVTM and CDR2 ANQGSEA. CDR3 length: 12 residues. V shed 7 bases and J shed 1 base, with 10 bases lying between them. The CDR3 DNA is TGCAGCGCAGCGACAGAGAACACTGAAGCTTTCTTT. Protein product: CSAATENTEAFF. Looking up the rest from reference TRBV29-1 and TRBJ1-1 gives the full variable domain: SAVISQKPSRDICQRGTSLTIQCQVDSQVTMMFWYRQQPGQSLTLIATANQGSEATYESGFVIDKFPISRPNLTFSTLTVSNMSPEDSSIYLCSAATENTEAFFGQGTRLTVV.

The chain uses TRBV5-1 and TRBJ2-1; 7 nucleotides agree with TRBD2. CDR3 size: 16 residues. In germline, CDR1 is SGHRS, CDR2 YFSETQ. J lost 7 bases, V lost 2 bases, and 12 bases had no gene match. Here the CDR3 reads CASSFIGGSSGNEQFF. For the CDR3, the DNA is TGCGCCAGCAGCTTTATCGGCGGGAGTAGTGGGAATGAGCAGTTCTTC.